Below, 27 T cell receptor beta chains from the same sample are listed, as sequenced in a study of cytotoxic CD8 clonotypes in ibrutinib-treated CLL. The protocol was immunoSEQ multiplex PCR, while the TCRdb copy is restricted to in-frame clones and leaves out a portion. The sample consists of nearly 300,000 clones, approximately 79% of them appearing once. The specimen was PBMCs, collected at disease progression, from a patient treated with ibrutinib. These receptors were obtained from a human donor with chronic lymphocytic leukemia.

This chain joins TRBV6-5 and TRBJ2-7, with no clear D. V lost 5 bases and J lost 4, with 6 bases in between. Germline-derived CDR1 and CDR2 are MNHEY and SVGAGI. The CDR3 runs 11 residues. The DNA for the CDR3 is TGTGCCAGCAGTACTAATTACGAGCAGTACTTC. Translation: CASSTNYEQYF.

The rearrangement uses TRBV29-1 and TRBJ2-2; TRBD2 matches 8 bases. The J segment lost 0 bases and the V segment lost 8 bases, leaving 23 bases of the junction unmatched. The CDR3 runs to 20 residues. The germline V gene encodes CDR1 SQVTM and CDR2 ANQGSEA. The CDR3 loop reads CSQGPPGLGATHANTGELFF. DNA of the CDR3: TGCAGCCAAGGACCCCCGGGACTAGGCGCTACACACGCGAACACCGGGGAGCTGTTTTTT.

This chain connects TRBV6-5 to TRBJ1-2, with D maybe TRBD1 (6 bases). There are 13 residues in the CDR3. CDR1 and CDR2 (germline): MNHEY, SVGAGI. V was trimmed by 2 bases and J by 7 bases, leaving 11 bases between them. CDR3 nucleotide sequence: TGTGCCAGCAGTTACCGGGGGGCGGCTGGCTACACCTTC. This encodes CASSYRGAAGYTF.

The gene calls are TRBV19 and TRBJ1-5; tentative D call: TRBD1 (5 bases). Germline V gene data show CDR1 as LNHDA and CDR2 as SQIVND (reference sequence). V lost 3 bases, J lost 2 bases, and 8 bases lay in between. The CDR3 spans 14 residues. As DNA, the CDR3 is TGTGCCAGTAGTATCAGGGTGCGCAATCAGCCCCAGCATTTT. It encodes CASSIRVRNQPQHF.

This clone was detected only once. The chain joins TRBV6-5 to TRBJ2-7; unclear D gene. Germline CDR1 is MNHEY and CDR2 is SVGAGI. The ends were cut back, 5 bases at V and 3 bases at J, with 11 bases in the middle. The CDR3 runs to 13 residues. The CDR3 loop is CASSLGRNYEQYF. CDR3 nucleotide sequence: TGTGCCAGCAGTCTCGGACGGAACTACGAGCAGTACTTC.

The chain employs TRBV29-1 and TRBJ1-5, with TRBD1 identical over 9 bases. This CDR3 is built from 14 residues. The germline V gene encodes CDR1 SQVTM and CDR2 ANQGSEA. V shed 7 bases, J shed 2 bases, and the junction held 6 bases outside the gene matches. The chain's CDR3 is CSAGTGYGNQPQHF. DNA of the CDR3: TGCAGCGCCGGGACAGGGTACGGCAATCAGCCCCAGCATTTT.

The rearrangement links TRBV5-1 to TRBJ1-1, with D possibly being TRBD1 (6 bases). Germline values: CDR1 SGHRS, CDR2 YFSETQ. Trimming took 4 bases from V and 3 from J, leaving 16 bases between them. This CDR3 has 15 amino acids. CDR3 nucleotides: TGCGCCAGCAGCGCACACGACAGGTTGTACACTGAAGCTTTCTTT. Protein sequence: CASSAHDRLYTEAFF.

The CDR3 protein is CASSVAGTDTQYF. CDR3 DNA: TGTGCCAGCAGCGTAGCTGGCACAGATACGCAGTATTTT. The J gene is TRBJ2-3, the V gene TRBV9, with D uncertain. V lost 0 bases, J lost 1 base, and 3 bases lay in between. Per germline, CDR1 SGDLS and CDR2 YYNGEE. This CDR3 region has 13 residues. Full variable domain (remainder filled in from reference TRBV9 and TRBJ2-3): DSGVTQTPKHLITATGQRVTLRCSPRSGDLSVYWYQQSLDQGLQFLIQYYNGEERAKGNILERFSAQQFPDLHSELNLSSLELGDSALYFCASSVAGTDTQYFGPGTRLTVL.

This chain uses TRBV25-1 with TRBJ2-3, with a tentative D call TRBD1 (5 bases). Germline-derived CDR1 and CDR2 are MGHDK and SYGVNS. The CDR3 has 15 residues. The V end was cut by 4 bases, the J end by 4 bases, with 15 bases between. The CDR3 reads CASSAQGFSPDTQYF. The DNA of the CDR3 is TGTGCCAGCAGTGCCCAGGGTTTTAGCCCAGATACGCAGTATTTT.

The V and J genes are TRBV7-9 and TRBJ2-7; D not certain. Germline CDR1 reads SEHNR; CDR2 reads FQNEAQ (reference sequence). V gave up 4 bases and J gave up 6 bases, with 13 bases separating them. The CDR3 is 13 residues long. The CDR3: CASSSPGRREQYF. The CDR3 DNA follows: TGTGCCAGCAGCTCCCCCGGCAGGCGCGAGCAGTACTTC.

The chain couples TRBV19 to TRBJ2-1, with D possibly TRBD2 on 6 matching bases. CDR3 size: 14 residues. Trimming removed 3 bases from V and 8 bases from J, with 14 bases in between. From germline, CDR1 is LNHDA and CDR2 SQIVND (reference sequence). In DNA, the CDR3 is TGTGCCAGTAGTATCCGGGACTGGGGGGATGAGCAGTTCTTC. This encodes CASSIRDWGDEQFF.

CDR3 sequence (DNA): TGTGCCAGCAGAAGGACAGGTTCCTACGAGCAGTACTTC. Translation gives CASRRTGSYEQYF. The chain uses TRBV7-9 and TRBJ2-7, with TRBD1 matching 7 bases. There are 13 residues in the CDR3. Unmatched junction bases numbered 3, after V lost 6 bases and J lost 1 base. Germline V gene sequence: CDR1 SEHNR, CDR2 FQNEAQ (reference sequence).

The chain couples TRBV11-1 to TRBJ1-3; unclear D gene. The CDR3 sequence is 13 residues long. The V gene lost 5 bases and the J gene lost 3 bases, with 8 bases spanning the gap. Germline V CDR1 and CDR2: SGHAT, FQDESV (reference sequence). The DNA for the CDR3 is TGTGCCAGCAGCGTCGACATTGGAAACACCATATATTTT. Amino acids: CASSVDIGNTIYF.

This chain connects TRBV6-1 to TRBJ2-5; no clear D gene. From germline, CDR1 is MNHNS and CDR2 SASEGT. Trimming removed 4 bases at V and 5 bases at J, with 8 bases between. This CDR3 spans 12 amino acids. The CDR3 nucleotides read TGTGCCAGCAGTGTGTTGGGGGAGACCCAGTACTTC. Amino acids: CASSVLGETQYF.

The genes are TRBV29-1 and TRBJ2-3; a weak D match, TRBD2 (5 bases). V shed 2 bases and J shed 2 bases, with 23 bases lying between them. CDR1 is SQVTM, CDR2 ANQGSEA, per germline. The CDR3 is 18 amino acids. The CDR3 DNA reads TGCAGCGTTGAAAGTCGGGAATGGCCCCCGGAAAACACAGATACGCAGTATTTT. Translated, it gives CSVESREWPPENTDTQYF.

The chain employs TRBV18 and TRBJ1-4; a possible D gene is TRBD1 (5 bases). CDR1 is KGHSH and CDR2 is LQKENI in the germline V gene. The CDR3 length is 13 residues. V lost 5 bases, J lost 7 bases, and 11 bases lay in between. The CDR3 DNA follows: TGTGCCAGCTCATCCCAGGGCGGTGAAAAACTGTTTTTT. This encodes CASSSQGGEKLFF.

As DNA, the CDR3 is TGTGCCAGCAGCTTTTGTCAGCGGGGGGACCGCCAAGAGACCCAGTACTTC. Amino acid sequence: CASSFCQRGDRQETQYF. The chain has TRBV11-3 and TRBJ2-5; TRBD2 aligns across 9 bases. Per germline, CDR1 SGHNT and CDR2 YENEEA. V dropped 3 bases and J dropped 1; count of bases not matched to a gene: 9. The CDR3 has 17 residues.

The gene calls are TRBV4-1 and TRBJ2-3; 7 nucleotides agree with TRBD2. Germline CDR1 and CDR2: MGHRA and YSYEKL. V lost 1 base to trimming and J lost 0 bases; unmatched junction nucleotides: 4. This CDR3 has 16 residues. The CDR3 loop reads CASSQVISGSTDTQYF. The CDR3 coding sequence is TGCGCCAGCAGCCAAGTGATTAGCGGGAGCACAGATACGCAGTATTTT.

The rearrangement links TRBV11-1 to TRBJ2-3; 9 nucleotides agree with TRBD1. Germline V gives CDR1 SGHAT, CDR2 FQDESV (reference sequence). The CDR3 has 16 residues. Losses at the gene ends were 5 bases for V and 4 bases for J; bases not matched to a gene: 10. The CDR3 DNA sequence: TGTGCCAGCAGCGTGGACAGGGGCTCCCCACCAGATACGCAGTATTTT. It codes for CASSVDRGSPPDTQYF.

The V and J genes are TRBV27 and TRBJ2-1; D unclear. Germline-derived CDR1 and CDR2 are MNHEY and SMNVEV (reference sequence). The CDR3 has 15 residues. The V gene lost 5 bases and the J gene lost 2 bases, with 13 bases spanning the gap. CDR3 nucleotides: TGTGCCAGCAGTGGACGTGCTTTTCCCTACAATGAGCAGTTCTTC. Its translation: CASSGRAFPYNEQFF.

The genes are TRBV27 and TRBJ2-1; TRBD2 agrees at 12 bases. The CDR3 covers 17 residues. The ends lost 1 base at V and 5 bases at J; junction bases unmatched: 6. Germline CDR1 MNHEY, CDR2 SMNVEV (reference sequence). The CDR3 nucleotides read TGTGCCAGCAGTTTATTAGGACTAGCGGGACCCCACAATGAGCAGTTCTTC. This codes for CASSLLGLAGPHNEQFF.

This sequence joins TRBV15 and TRBJ2-2, with 12 bases that match TRBD2. Germline V CDR1 and CDR2: LNHNV, YYDKDF (reference sequence). Trimming at V came to 5 bases and at J to 5 bases, leaving 9 bases not matched to a gene. This CDR3 is 17 amino acids long. The CDR3, as DNA: TGTGCCACCAGCGGGACGACTAGCGGGAGAAGGACCGGGGAGCTGTTTTTT. Translating it yields CATSGTTSGRRTGELFF.

The chain recombines TRBV9 with TRBJ1-2, with 7 bases matching TRBD1. Germline V gene lookup returns CDR1 SGDLS and CDR2 YYNGEE. Germline trimming cut 3 bases from V and 2 bases from J; bases unmatched to any gene: 1. The CDR3 contains 13 residues. The CDR3 sequence is CASSDRGNYGYTF. DNA for the CDR3: TGTGCCAGCAGCGACAGGGGCAACTATGGCTACACCTTC.

A few counts support this clone. V gene TRBV5-4 combines with J gene TRBJ2-7, with D maybe TRBD1 (6 bases). V lost 3 bases and J 0 bases, leaving 7 bases between the germline ends. Germline-derived CDR1 and CDR2 are SGHNT and YYREEE (reference sequence). The CDR3 sequence is 13 residues long. DNA of the CDR3: TGTGCCAGCAGCTCGGACAGCTCCTACGAGCAGTACTTC. It is translated as CASSSDSSYEQYF.

In its sample, this clone was seen a few times. V gene TRBV28 combines with J gene TRBJ2-7; 8 positions agree with TRBD2. CDR3 length: 16 amino acids. Germline V lookup: CDR1 MDHEN, CDR2 SYDVKM. J lost 0 bases, V lost 5 bases, and 9 bases had no gene match. DNA of the CDR3: TGTGCCAGCAGTCCGACCCACCTAGCGGGCTCCTACGAGCAGTACTTC. Amino acids: CASSPTHLAGSYEQYF.

The gene calls are TRBV9 and TRBJ2-5; 10 bases map to TRBD2. The V gene's germline CDR1 is SGDLS and CDR2 YYNGEE. CDR3 length equals 16 residues. Trimming at V came to 4 bases and at J to 0 bases, leaving 6 bases not matched to a gene. The CDR3 spells CASSLAGGGYQETQYF. For the CDR3, the DNA is TGTGCCAGCAGCTTAGCGGGGGGCGGGTACCAAGAGACCCAGTACTTC.

This chain connects TRBV5-6 to TRBJ1-2, with no clear D. The CDR3 contains 13 residues. Germline-derived CDR1 and CDR2 are SGHDT and YYEEEE. V was cut by 1 base and J by 3 bases, with 7 bases left in between. In nucleotides, the CDR3 is TGTGCCAGCAGCTTGCCAGCTGACTATGGCTACACCTTC. Protein sequence: CASSLPADYGYTF.